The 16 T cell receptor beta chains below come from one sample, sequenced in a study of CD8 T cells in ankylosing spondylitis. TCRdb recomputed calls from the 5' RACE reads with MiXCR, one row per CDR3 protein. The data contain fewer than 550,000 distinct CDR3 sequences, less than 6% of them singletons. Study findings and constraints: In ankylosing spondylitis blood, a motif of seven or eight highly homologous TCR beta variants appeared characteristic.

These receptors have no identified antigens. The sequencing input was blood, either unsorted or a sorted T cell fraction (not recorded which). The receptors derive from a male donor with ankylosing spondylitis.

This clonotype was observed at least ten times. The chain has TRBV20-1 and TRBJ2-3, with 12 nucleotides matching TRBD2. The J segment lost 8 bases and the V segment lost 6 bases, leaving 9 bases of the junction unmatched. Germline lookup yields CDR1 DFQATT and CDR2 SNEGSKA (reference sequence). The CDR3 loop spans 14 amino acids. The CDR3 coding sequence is TGCAGTGCGCCTCTAGCGGGGGGGCCGGGTACGCAGTATTTT. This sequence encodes CSAPLAGGPGTQYF.

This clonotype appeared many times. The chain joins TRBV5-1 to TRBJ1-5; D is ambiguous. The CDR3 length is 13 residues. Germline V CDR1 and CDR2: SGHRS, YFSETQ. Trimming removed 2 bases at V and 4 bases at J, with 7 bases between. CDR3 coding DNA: TGCGCCAGCAGCTTTACCCCGAATCAGCCCCAGCATTTT. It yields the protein CASSFTPNQPQHF.

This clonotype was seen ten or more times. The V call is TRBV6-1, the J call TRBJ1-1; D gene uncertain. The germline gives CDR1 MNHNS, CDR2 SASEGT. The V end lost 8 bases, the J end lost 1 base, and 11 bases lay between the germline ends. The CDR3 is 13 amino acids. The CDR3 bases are TGTGCCAGCGGCCCCTGGGGGAACACTGAAGCTTTCTTT. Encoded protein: CASGPWGNTEAFF.

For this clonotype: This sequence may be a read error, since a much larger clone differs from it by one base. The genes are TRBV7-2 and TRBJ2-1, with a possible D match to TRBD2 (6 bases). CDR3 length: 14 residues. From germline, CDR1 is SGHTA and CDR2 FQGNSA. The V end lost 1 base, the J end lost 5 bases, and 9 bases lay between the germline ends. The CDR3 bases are TGTGCCAGCAGCTTAGGGCGGGGACACAATGAGCAGTTCTTC. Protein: CASSLGRGHNEQFF.

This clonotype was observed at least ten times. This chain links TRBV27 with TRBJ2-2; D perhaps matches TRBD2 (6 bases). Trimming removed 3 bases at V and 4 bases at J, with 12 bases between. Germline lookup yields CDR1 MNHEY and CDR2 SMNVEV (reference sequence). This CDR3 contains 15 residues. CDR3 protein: CASSFAGLGTGELFF. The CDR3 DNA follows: TGTGCCAGCAGTTTCGCGGGGCTTGGCACCGGGGAGCTGTTTTTT.

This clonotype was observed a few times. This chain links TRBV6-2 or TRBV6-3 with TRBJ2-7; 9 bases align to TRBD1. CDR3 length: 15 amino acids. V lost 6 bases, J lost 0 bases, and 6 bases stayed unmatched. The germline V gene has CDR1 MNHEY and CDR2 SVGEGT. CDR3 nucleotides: TGTGCCAGCAGCCGCCGGGACAGGGACTCCTACGAGCAGTACTTC. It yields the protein CASSRRDRDSYEQYF.

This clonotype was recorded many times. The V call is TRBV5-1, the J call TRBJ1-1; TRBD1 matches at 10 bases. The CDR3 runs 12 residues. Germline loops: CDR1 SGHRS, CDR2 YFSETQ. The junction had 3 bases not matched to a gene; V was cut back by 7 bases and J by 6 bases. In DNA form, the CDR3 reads TGCGCCAGCGGGACAGGGGCTTCTGAAGCTTTCTTT. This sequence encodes CASGTGASEAFF.

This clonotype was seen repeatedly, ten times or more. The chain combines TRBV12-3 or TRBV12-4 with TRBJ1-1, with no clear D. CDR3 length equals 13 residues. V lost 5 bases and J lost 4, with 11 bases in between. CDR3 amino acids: CASSPSASTEAFF. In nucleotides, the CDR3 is TGTGCCAGCAGTCCCTCGGCGAGCACTGAAGCTTTCTTT.

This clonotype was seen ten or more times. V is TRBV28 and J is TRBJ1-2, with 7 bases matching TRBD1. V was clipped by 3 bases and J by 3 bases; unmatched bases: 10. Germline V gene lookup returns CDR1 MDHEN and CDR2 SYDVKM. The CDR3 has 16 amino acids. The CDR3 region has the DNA TGTGCCAGCAGTTTCCCAAGGACAGGAGGGCACTATGGCTACACCTTC. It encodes CASSFPRTGGHYGYTF.

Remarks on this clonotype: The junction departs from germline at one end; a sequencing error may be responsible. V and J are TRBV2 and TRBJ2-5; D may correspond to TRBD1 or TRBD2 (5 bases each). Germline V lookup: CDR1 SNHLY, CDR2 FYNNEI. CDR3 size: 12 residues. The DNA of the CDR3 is TGTGCCAGCAGTGGAAGCAGGGAGACCCGGTACTTC. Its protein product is CASSGSRETRYF.

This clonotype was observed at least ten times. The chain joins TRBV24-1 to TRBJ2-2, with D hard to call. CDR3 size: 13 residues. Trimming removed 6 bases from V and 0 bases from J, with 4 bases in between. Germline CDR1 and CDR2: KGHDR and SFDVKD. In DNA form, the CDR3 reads TGTGCCACCAGTCAGACGAACACCGGGGAGCTGTTTTTT. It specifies CATSQTNTGELFF.

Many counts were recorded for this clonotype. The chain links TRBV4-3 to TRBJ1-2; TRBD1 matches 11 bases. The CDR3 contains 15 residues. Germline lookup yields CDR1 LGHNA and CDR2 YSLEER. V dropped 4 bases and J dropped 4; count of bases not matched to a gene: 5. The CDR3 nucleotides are TGCGCCAGCAGCCCTGGGACAGGGGGTATCTATGGCTACACCTTC. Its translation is CASSPGTGGIYGYTF.

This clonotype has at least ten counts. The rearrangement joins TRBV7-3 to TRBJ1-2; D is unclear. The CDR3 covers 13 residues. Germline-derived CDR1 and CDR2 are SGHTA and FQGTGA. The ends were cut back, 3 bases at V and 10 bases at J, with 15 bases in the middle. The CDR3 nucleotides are TGTGCCAGCAGCTTGGAGGGTTTTGGACCCTACACCTTC. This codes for CASSLEGFGPYTF.

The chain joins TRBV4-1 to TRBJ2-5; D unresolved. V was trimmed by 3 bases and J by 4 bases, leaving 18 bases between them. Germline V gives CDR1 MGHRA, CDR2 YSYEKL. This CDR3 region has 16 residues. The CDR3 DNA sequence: TGCGCCAGCAGCCACGAAAGAACACGAGAACGAGAGACCCAGTACTTC. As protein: CASSHERTRERETQYF.

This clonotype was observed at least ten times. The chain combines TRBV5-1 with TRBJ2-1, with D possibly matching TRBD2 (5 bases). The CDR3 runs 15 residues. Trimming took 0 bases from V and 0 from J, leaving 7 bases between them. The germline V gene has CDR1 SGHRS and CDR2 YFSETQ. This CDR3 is CASSLEAVSYNEQFF. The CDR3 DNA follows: TGCGCCAGCAGCTTGGAAGCGGTCTCCTACAATGAGCAGTTCTTC.

The CDR3 coding sequence is TGCGCCAGCAGCCTCGAGGTAGCGGTATACAATGAGCAGTTCTTC. Translated: CASSLEVAVYNEQFF. The chain recombines TRBV5-1 with TRBJ2-1; tentatively, D is TRBD2 (6 bases). This CDR3 has 15 residues. Trimming stripped 4 bases from V and 4 bases from J, with 15 bases between. The germline gives CDR1 SGHRS, CDR2 YFSETQ.